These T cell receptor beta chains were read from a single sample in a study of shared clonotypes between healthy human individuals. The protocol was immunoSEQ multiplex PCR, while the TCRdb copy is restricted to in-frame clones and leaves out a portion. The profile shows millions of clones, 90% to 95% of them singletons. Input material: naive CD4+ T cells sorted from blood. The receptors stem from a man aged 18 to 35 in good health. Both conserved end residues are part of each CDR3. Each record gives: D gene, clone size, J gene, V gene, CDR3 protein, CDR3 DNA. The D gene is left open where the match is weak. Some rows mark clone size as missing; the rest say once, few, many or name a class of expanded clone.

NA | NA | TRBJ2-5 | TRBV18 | CASSPAETQYF | TGTGCCAGCTCACCGGCGGAGACCCAGTACTTC
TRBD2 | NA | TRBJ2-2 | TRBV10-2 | CASSVGTRKTGELFF | TGCGCCAGCAGTGTCGGGACTAGGAAGACCGGGGAGCTGTTTTTT
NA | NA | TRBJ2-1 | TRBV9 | CASSPRTESDEQFF | TGTGCCAGCAGCCCTCGGACCGAAAGCGATGAGCAGTTCTTC
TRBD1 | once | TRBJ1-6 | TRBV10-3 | CAISEIRQGSNSPLHF | TGTGCCATCAGTGAAATCCGACAGGGATCAAATTCACCCCTCCACTTT
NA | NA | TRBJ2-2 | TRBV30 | CAWGGTGELFF | TGTGCCTGGGGAGGAACCGGGGAGCTGTTTTTT
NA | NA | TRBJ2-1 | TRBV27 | CASSSSGVSYNEQFF | NA
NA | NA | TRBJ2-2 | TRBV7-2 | CASSLGAESTGELFF | TGTGCCAGCAGCTTAGGGGCAGAGTCGACCGGGGAGCTGTTTTTT
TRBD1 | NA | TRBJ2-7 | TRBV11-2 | CASRGTAYEQYF | TGTGCCAGCCGAGGGACAGCCTACGAGCAGTACTTC
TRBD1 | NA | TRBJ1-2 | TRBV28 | CASRTRDRGVDGYTF | TGTGCCAGCAGGACCCGGGACAGGGGTGTCGATGGCTACACCTTC
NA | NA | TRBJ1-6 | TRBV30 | CAWSLDSPNSPLHF | TGTGCCTGGAGCCTTGACAGTCCGAATTCACCCCTCCACTTT
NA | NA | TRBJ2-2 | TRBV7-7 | CASSLGSGPNTGELFF | TGTGCTAGCAGCTTAGGATCGGGTCCGAACACCGGGGAGCTGTTTTTT
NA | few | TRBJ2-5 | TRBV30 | CAWSVRGLRGETQYF | TGTGCCTGGAGTGTACGGGGATTAAGGGGAGAGACCCAGTACTTC
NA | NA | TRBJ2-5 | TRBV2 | CASSRDLQETQYF | TGTGCCAGCAGTCGGGACTTACAAGAGACCCAGTACTTC
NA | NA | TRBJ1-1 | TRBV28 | CASSGAGLEGTEAFF | TGTGCCAGCAGTGGGGCGGGTTTGGAGGGCACTGAAGCTTTCTTT
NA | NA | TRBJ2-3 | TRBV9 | CASSVVESTDTQYF | TGTGCCAGCAGCGTAGTTGAGAGCACAGATACGCAGTATTTT
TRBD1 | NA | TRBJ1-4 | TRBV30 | CAWSVGQAANEKLFF | TGTGCCTGGAGTGTAGGACAGGCCGCTAATGAAAAACTGTTTTTT
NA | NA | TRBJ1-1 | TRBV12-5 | CASGLDENTEAFF | TGTGCTAGTGGTTTGGACGAAAACACTGAAGCTTTCTTT
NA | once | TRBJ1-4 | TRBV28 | CASSAHGGFNEKLFF | TGTGCCAGCAGCGCTCACGGGGGGTTTAATGAAAAACTGTTTTTT
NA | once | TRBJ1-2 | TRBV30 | CAWSYRESYTF | TGTGCCTGGAGTTACAGGGAGAGCTACACCTTC
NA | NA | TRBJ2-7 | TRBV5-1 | CASRDGGGEQYF | TGCGCCAGCAGAGACGGAGGAGGCGAGCAGTACTTC
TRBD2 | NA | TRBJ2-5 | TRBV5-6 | CASFQSGLQETQYF | TGTGCCAGTTTTCAATCGGGACTACAAGAGACCCAGTACTTC
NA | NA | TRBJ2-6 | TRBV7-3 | CASSLTFGGAGANVLTF | TGTGCCAGCAGCTTAACGTTTGGAGGGGCTGGGGCCAACGTCCTGACTTTC
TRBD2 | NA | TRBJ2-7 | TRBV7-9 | CASSQGRLAVYEQYF | TGTGCCAGCAGCCAAGGGCGACTAGCGGTCTACGAGCAGTACTTC
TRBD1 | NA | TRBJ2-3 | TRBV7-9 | CASSSGQNTDTQYF | TGTGCCAGCAGCTCGGGACAGAACACAGATACGCAGTATTTT
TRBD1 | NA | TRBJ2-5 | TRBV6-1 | CASRHRGQETQYF | TGTGCCAGCAGGCACAGGGGACAAGAGACCCAGTACTTC
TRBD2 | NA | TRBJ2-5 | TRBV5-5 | CASSLASGSGGSLETQYF | TGTGCCAGCAGCTTGGCTAGCGGGAGTGGTGGTTCATTAGAGACCCAGTACTTC
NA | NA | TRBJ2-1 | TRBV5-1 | CASSLVVPYNEQFF | TGCGCCAGCAGCTTGGTGGTCCCCTACAATGAGCAGTTCTTC
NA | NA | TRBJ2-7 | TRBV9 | CASSVAPKYEQYF | TGTGCCAGCAGCGTAGCCCCTAAGTACGAGCAGTACTTC
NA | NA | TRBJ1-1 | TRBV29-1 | CSVKEQVNTEAFF | TGCAGCGTTAAGGAGCAGGTCAACACTGAAGCTTTCTTT
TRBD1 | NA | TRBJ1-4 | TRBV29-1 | CSARGDSGEKLFF | TGCAGCGCCCGGGGGGACAGTGGAGAAAAACTGTTTTTT
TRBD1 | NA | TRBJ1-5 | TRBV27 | CASSPSTGGVQPQHF | TGTGCCAGCAGTCCGAGTACAGGGGGCGTTCAGCCCCAGCATTTT
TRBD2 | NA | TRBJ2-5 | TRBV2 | CASVPGTSGYQETQYF | TGTGCCTCCGTTCCTGGGACTAGCGGATACCAAGAGACCCAGTACTTC
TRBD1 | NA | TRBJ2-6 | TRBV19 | CASDRAGANVLTF | TGTGCCAGCGACAGGGCTGGGGCCAACGTCCTGACTTTC
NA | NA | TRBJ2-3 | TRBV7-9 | CASSLTGQPSTDTQYF | TGTGCCAGCAGCTTAACCGGCCAGCCTAGCACAGATACGCAGTATTTT
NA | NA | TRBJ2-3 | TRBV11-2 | CASSLVGGTTDTQYF | TGTGCCAGCAGCTTAGTCGGGGGAACCACAGATACGCAGTATTTT
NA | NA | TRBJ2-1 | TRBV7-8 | CASSLAGSLTKVGEFF | TGTGCCAGCAGCTTAGCAGGATCCCTAACTAAGGTTGGGGAGTTCTTC
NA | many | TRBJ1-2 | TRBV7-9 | CASSSRSTSGGYGYTF | TGTGCCAGCAGCTCCCGGAGCACCTCCGGGGGCTATGGCTACACCTTC
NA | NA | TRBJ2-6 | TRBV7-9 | CASSRRVTGANVLTF | TGTGCCAGCAGCAGGAGGGTAACTGGGGCCAACGTCCTGACTTTC
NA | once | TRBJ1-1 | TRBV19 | CASSMGWLAAEAFF | TGTGCCAGTAGTATGGGATGGCTGGCAGCTGAAGCTTTCTTT
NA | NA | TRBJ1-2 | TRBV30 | CALGGTNYGYTF | TGTGCTCTAGGGGGAACCAACTATGGCTACACCTTC
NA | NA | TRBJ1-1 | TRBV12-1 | CASSADSNTEAFF | TGTGCCAGCAGCGCGGACAGTAACACTGAAGCTTTCTTT
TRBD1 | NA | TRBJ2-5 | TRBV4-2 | CASSQGSGTVGQETQYF | TGTGCCAGCAGCCAAGGTTCGGGGACAGTTGGGCAAGAGACCCAGTACTTC
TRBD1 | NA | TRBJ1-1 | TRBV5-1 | CASSLRQGNAEAFF | TGCGCCAGCAGCTTGCGACAGGGTAACGCTGAAGCTTTCTTT
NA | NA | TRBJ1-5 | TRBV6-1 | CASRSGQPQHF | TGTGCCAGCCGGTCTGGCCAGCCCCAGCATTTT
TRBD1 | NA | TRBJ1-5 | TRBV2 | CASSEQGAKQPQHF | TGTGCCAGCAGTGAACAGGGGGCAAAGCAGCCCCAGCATTTT
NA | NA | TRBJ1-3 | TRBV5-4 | CASSLALAGSGNTIYF | TGTGCCAGCAGCTTGGCTCTTGCGGGGAGCGGAAACACCATATATTTT
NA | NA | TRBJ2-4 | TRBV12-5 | CASGPTYRRWENIQYF | TGTGCTAGTGGACCCACTTACAGGAGGTGGGAAAACATTCAGTACTTC
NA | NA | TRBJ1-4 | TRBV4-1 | CASRYPGRGATNEKLFF | TGCGCCAGCAGATACCCGGGACGGGGAGCAACTAATGAAAAACTGTTTTTT
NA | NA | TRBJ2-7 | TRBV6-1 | CASSEVWAYEQYF | TGTGCCAGCAGTGAAGTTTGGGCCTACGAGCAGTACTTC
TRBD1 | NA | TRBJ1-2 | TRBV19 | CASSGWTGNPYGYTF | TGTGCCAGTAGTGGGTGGACAGGGAACCCCTATGGCTACACCTTC
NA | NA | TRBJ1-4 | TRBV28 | CASSFSSVEKLFF | TGTGCCAGCAGTTTCTCGTCGGTCGAAAAACTGTTTTTT
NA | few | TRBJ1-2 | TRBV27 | CASSLQGSYGYTF | TGTGCCAGCAGTTTACAGGGTTCCTATGGCTACACCTTC
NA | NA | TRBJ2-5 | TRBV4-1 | CASSQVPPGNAETQYF | TGCGCCAGCAGCCAAGTCCCCCCGGGGAACGCAGAGACCCAGTACTTC
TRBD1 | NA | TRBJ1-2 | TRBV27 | CASSTTTGNGIYGYTF | TGTGCCAGCAGTACAACGACAGGGAATGGAATCTATGGCTACACCTTC
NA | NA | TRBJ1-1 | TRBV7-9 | CASSLEQGSAFF | TGTGCCAGCAGCTTAGAGCAGGGATCGGCTTTCTTT